Listed here are 14 T cell receptor beta chains from one sample, sequenced in a study of early T cells in non-severe SARS-CoV-2 infection. A single record per CDR3 protein comes from TCRdb applying MiXCR to the 5' RACE reads. The profile shows 100,000 or so distinct CDR3 sequences, around 17% of them singletons. The sample in question was whole blood, obtained at baseline. All receptors come from an adult who was a healthcare worker with PCR-confirmed SARS-CoV-2 infection or an uninfected control (not recorded which).

The rearrangement uses TRBV27 and TRBJ1-5, with D possibly matching TRBD1 (6 bases). The CDR3 has 14 amino acids. Germline CDR1 and CDR2: MNHEY and SMNVEV (reference sequence). Trimming took 6 bases from V and 11 from J, leaving 20 bases between them. The CDR3 nucleotides are TGTGCCAGCAGCACACAGGGCGGAACAGCATCCCAGCATTTT. This encodes CASSTQGGTASQHF.

The chain uses TRBV7-2 and TRBJ2-2; no reliable D call. V shed 4 bases and J shed 6 bases, with 6 bases lying between them. CDR1 SGHTA and CDR2 FQGNSA come from the germline V gene. This CDR3 has 12 amino acids. The CDR3: CASSWSAGELFF. For the CDR3, the DNA is TGTGCCAGCAGCTGGAGTGCCGGGGAGCTGTTTTTT.

V and J are TRBV9 and TRBJ2-7; TRBD2 aligns across 7 bases. Germline assignment: CDR1 SGDLS and CDR2 YYNGEE. There are 13 residues in the CDR3. J gave up 4 bases and V 4 bases, and 5 bases lay outside the gene matches. CDR3 region: CASSPELAYEQYF. The CDR3, as DNA: TGTGCCAGCAGCCCAGAACTAGCGTACGAGCAGTACTTC. Together with reference TRBV9 and TRBJ2-7, the CDR3 gives the full variable domain: DSGVTQTPKHLITATGQRVTLRCSPRSGDLSVYWYQQSLDQGLQFLIQYYNGEERAKGNILERFSAQQFPDLHSELNLSSLELGDSALYFCASSPELAYEQYFGPGTRLTVT.

This clonotype was seen a handful of times. The chain has TRBV28 and TRBJ2-5; D unresolved. Germline loops: CDR1 MDHEN, CDR2 SYDVKM. The ends were cut back, 4 bases at V and 3 bases at J, with 12 bases in the middle. This CDR3 region has 14 residues. In DNA form, the CDR3 reads TGTGCCAGCAGTTCCCCCCCCCGCGAAGAGACCCAGTACTTC. Translating gives CASSSPPREETQYF.

The chain recombines TRBV28 with TRBJ1-3, with D unclear. V was pared by 8 bases and J by 2 bases, with 13 bases between. Germline V CDR1 and CDR2: MDHEN, SYDVKM. The CDR3 is made up of 14 amino acids. Here the CDR3 DNA reads TGTGCCAGCCAACCGACTGCTGCTGGAAACACCATATATTTT. The encoded protein is CASQPTAAGNTIYF.

This chain connects TRBV14 to TRBJ2-7; D may match TRBD1 or TRBD2 (5 bases each). The V gene's germline CDR1 is SGHDN and CDR2 FVKESK. The V end lost 4 bases, the J end lost 4 bases, and 11 bases lay between the germline ends. The CDR3 is 13 residues long. CDR3 amino acids: CASSRDGVYEQYF. The CDR3 coding sequence is TGTGCCAGCAGCCGGGACGGAGTATACGAGCAGTACTTC.

The chain employs TRBV6-6 and TRBJ1-1; D is unresolved. The CDR3 spans 15 residues. V was pared by 4 bases and J by 0 bases, with 12 bases between. Germline V gene lookup returns CDR1 MNHNY and CDR2 SVGAGI (reference sequence). CDR3 in DNA: TGTGCCAGCAGTTCAAACCCGACCATGAACACTGAAGCTTTCTTT. Protein product: CASSSNPTMNTEAFF.

CDR3 nucleotides: TGTGCCAGCAGCCAAGCCCTCTATCAACACAGGGACCACGAGCAGTACTTC. Translated: CASSQALYQHRDHEQYF. This rearrangement joins TRBV3-1 to TRBJ2-7, with a possible D match to TRBD1 (6 bases). Trimming removed 1 base from V and 5 bases from J, with 21 bases in between. The germline CDR1 and CDR2 sequences are LGHDT and YNNKEL (reference sequence). This CDR3 spans 17 amino acids.

The chain uses TRBV7-2 and TRBJ2-1, with D perhaps TRBD2 (5 bases). The CDR3 length is 12 residues. Trimming stripped 4 bases from V and 10 bases from J, with 11 bases between. The germline V gene encodes CDR1 SGHTA and CDR2 FQGNSA. CDR3 coding DNA: TGTGCCAGCAGCTGGACTGAGATCGAGCAGTTCTTC. This sequence encodes CASSWTEIEQFF.

The CDR3 sequence: CASSFEGNEQFF. The CDR3 coding sequence is TGTGCCAGCAGTTTCGAGGGCAATGAGCAGTTCTTC. The chain has TRBV12-3 or TRBV12-4 and TRBJ2-1; D perhaps matches TRBD2 (5 bases). This CDR3 has 12 amino acids. The V and J ends lost 3 bases and 6 bases respectively, with 6 bases between them.

This chain joins TRBV6-5 and TRBJ2-3, with D unresolved. Germline V CDR1 and CDR2: MNHEY, SVGAGI. This CDR3 region has 12 residues. Trimming removed 5 bases at V and 6 bases at J, with 9 bases between. CDR3 sequence: CASSRAPDTQYF. CDR3 bases: TGTGCCAGCAGTCGCGCCCCCGATACGCAGTATTTT.

Regarding this clonotype: A single base separates this from a much larger clone, so it may be a read error. CDR3 DNA: TGTGACAGCAGTGCTCTAGCGGGAGTAGATACGCAGTATTTT. Protein: CDSSALAGVDTQYF. The rearrangement uses TRBV6-4 and TRBJ2-3; 10 bases map to TRBD2. CDR3 length: 14 amino acids. Germline V gene sequence: CDR1 MRHNA, CDR2 SNTAGT.

This clonotype was seen only a few times. The J gene is TRBJ2-1, the V gene TRBV28; 10 nucleotides match TRBD2. This CDR3 is 17 amino acids long. In germline, CDR1 is MDHEN, CDR2 SYDVKM. V dropped 7 bases and J dropped 15; count of bases not matched to a gene: 24. Written as DNA, the CDR3 is TGTGCCAGCAACGACGTTACAGGGGGGAGTAGCGGGAGGCCCCGGTTCTTC. It codes for CASNDVTGGSSGRPRFF. The full variable domain, with the rest looked up from reference TRBV28 and TRBJ2-1, is DVKVTQSSRYLVKRTGEKVFLECVQDMDHENMFWYRQDPGLGLRLIYFSYDVKMKEKGDIPEGYSVSREKKERFSLILESASTNQTSMYLCASNDVTGGSSGRPRFFGPGTRLTVL.

V gene TRBV11-2 combines with J gene TRBJ2-3; 10 bases match TRBD1. This CDR3 comprises 15 residues. Trimming took 8 bases from V and 0 from J; bases not matched to a gene: 5. CDR1 is SGHAT and CDR2 is FQNNGV in the germline V gene. The CDR3 sequence: CASGTGDFSTDTQYF. The CDR3 region has the DNA TGTGCCAGCGGGACAGGGGATTTTAGCACAGATACGCAGTATTTT.